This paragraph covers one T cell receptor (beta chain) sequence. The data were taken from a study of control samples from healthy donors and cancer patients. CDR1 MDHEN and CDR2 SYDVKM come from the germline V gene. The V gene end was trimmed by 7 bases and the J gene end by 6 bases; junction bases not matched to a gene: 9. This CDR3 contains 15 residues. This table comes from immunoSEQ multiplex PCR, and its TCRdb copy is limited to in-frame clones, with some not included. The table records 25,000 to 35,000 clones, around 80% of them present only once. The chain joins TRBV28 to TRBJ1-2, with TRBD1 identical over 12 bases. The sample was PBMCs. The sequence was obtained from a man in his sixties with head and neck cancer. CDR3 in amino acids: CASIMSGTGGDGYTF. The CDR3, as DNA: TGTGCCAGCATTATGTCCGGGACAGGGGGCGATGGCTACACCTTC.